This TCR beta chain was recorded in a study of cytomegalovirus exposure and HLA in healthy donors. About the study: Falling in the Caucasian-associated ancestry cluster were about 83% of some 400 genotyped donors. Whole-study results and caveats: Accurate HLA-A and HLA-B prediction from TCR beta sequences was reported for most subjects. What was likely a sequencing artifact was a cluster of highly shared sequence variants.

On this clone itself: The antigen is not known.

V gave up 0 bases and J gave up 4 bases; unmatched junction bases: 9. Per the germline V gene, CDR1 is LNHDA and CDR2 is SQIVND (reference sequence). The CDR3 runs to 18 residues. 13 Jbeta primers and 60 Vbeta primers were used for the PCR. Authors' methods: Some 11 million of the about 80 million unique TCR beta chains counted in a later analysis were shared. The table came from immunoSEQ multiplex PCR; TCRdb's copy has only in-frame clones and leaves some out. The V and J calls and the clone size are those of that table, but D and trimming were determined from the DNA. The data hold approximately 180,000 clones, with around 87% observed a single time.

The sample comprised PBMCs. This receptor was taken from a woman under 30 in good health and CMV-seronegative. The chain combines TRBV19 with TRBJ2-1; TRBD2 aligns across 10 bases. The DNA of the CDR3 is TGTGCCAGTAGTATAGATATAAGCGGGAGGGGAAGATACAATGAGCAGTTCTTC. Translated: CASSIDISGRGRYNEQFF.